The present T cell receptor beta chain was sequenced within a study of Graves' ophthalmopathy and Graves' hyperthyroidism (dated by TCRdb to between 2018 and 2020). For the study in its entirety: Hyperthyroidism was defined as stable when no progression to ophthalmopathy occurred within 18 months of follow-up. TCR beta repertoire signatures were used to distinguish Graves' ophthalmopathy from Graves' hyperthyroidism and to predict progression to ophthalmopathy. In total, 135 blood samples were TCR-sequenced: roughly 45 ophthalmopathy, approximately 75 hyperthyroidism and roughly 17 hyperthyroidism-to-ophthalmopathy patients. A discovery set of more than 90 patients (around 40 ophthalmopathy, 57 stable hyperthyroidism) was enrolled to explore V-J signatures distinguishing ophthalmopathy from hyperthyroidism. For independent validation, a separate cohort was made up of 18 to 20 hyperthyroidism patients plus 17 patients who later progressed from hyperthyroidism to ophthalmopathy. In five to seven hyperthyroidism patients, the T-cell repertoire of thyroid tissue was compared with the T-cell repertoire of blood. Following sample collection, hyperthyroidism patients were given methimazole at a starting dose of 30 mg daily, and ophthalmopathy patients were given high-dose intravenous methylprednisolone.

Hyperthyroidism patients were newly diagnosed, with disease duration under 2 months, and aged 18 to 65 years. Anyone with other autoimmune diseases, uncontrolled infections, pregnancy or lactation was excluded from the study. Clinical symptoms, serum thyroxine, TRAb, thyroid ultrasound and orbital computed tomography were used for diagnosis. Trizol reagent was used to extract the total RNA, and its quality was then checked on an Agilent 2100 Bioanalyzer. Paper-wide results and their limitations: In validation, the model predicted ophthalmopathy progression with about 71% sensitivity and less than 80% specificity; some 13 predicted patients were CT-confirmed with GO in a median of approximately six months. Most expanded thyroid clonotypes with frequency above 0.001 were also detected in blood, suggesting blood repertoires may reflect the thyroid immune response. In cross-validation, the 13-signature model distinguished ophthalmopathy from stable hyperthyroidism with about 89% sensitivity and over 81% specificity, while in the test set the corresponding values were about 80% and 75%. No statistical method was used to set the sample size in advance, and the investigators knew which group each participant was assigned to.

Of note for this clonotype: No cognate antigen has been identified for it. Base qualities are not recorded, but no much larger clone differs from it by a single base.

V is cut back by 5 bases and J by 2 bases, with 3 bases in the junction unmatched. The CDR3 starts with the cysteine, ends with the phenylalanine, and has 14 residues. Only the CDR3 DNA stays, 42 bases, in frame from base 1. For repertoire sequencing, the TCR beta CDR3 regions were amplified from RNA transcripts. The first round of RT-PCR was done with HTBI primers and the Qiagen OneStep RT-PCR kit, and was followed by a second round of multiplex PCR, then size selection and purification. Libraries were sequenced paired-end with 100 bp reads on an Illumina HiSeq2000. Processing in the source paper ran as follows. SOAPnuke was used to process the reads, removing any read that contained adapters or uncalled bases, had a mean Phred below 15, or lacked an exact match to the constant primer or identifier. COPE v1.2.5 was used to merge the high-quality paired reads. Each unique nucleotide sequence was treated as a clonotype, and MiTCR v1.1 was used to align the clonotypes to the IMGT TRB V, D and J references. The analysis was limited to V-J combinations with a frequency above 0.0001, which together covered roughly 99% of the repertoires. For each V-J combination, a TCR clonal expansion and chaos score was defined as F50 clonal expansion divided by the chaos observed in the TCRdist matrix. Welch's t-statistics and random forest were used to narrow the features down to roughly twelve V-J combinations, which were then fed into a naive Bayes classifier. The Morisita-Horn index was used to measure how similar the thyroid and blood repertoires were. The public reads were quality trimmed at Q25 with fastp and then assembled into clones with MiXCR by TCRdb, keeping productive beta chains. Each entry is one CDR3 protein sequence, shown with its most common DNA and genes. V and J calls and clone size were set by TCRdb, not the authors. The sample profile shows a few hundred thousand distinct CDR3 sequences; roughly 39% of them were found once. Of the sample, about 4% is held by the ten largest clones.

The sequence links TRBV12-3 or TRBV12-4 to TRBJ2-3, with 8 bases aligning to TRBD1. Sequencing was carried out using peripheral blood or thyroid tissue (not recorded which). This clonotype was sampled from an adult man with Graves' hyperthyroidism. The CDR3 protein is CASSRTGTTDTQYF. The base sequence is TGTGCCAGCAGTAGGACAGGGACCACAGATACGCAGTATTTT.